The rows below give T cell receptor beta chains drawn from one sample of a study of CD8 T cells in ankylosing spondylitis. TCRdb re-called the 5' RACE reads with MiXCR, one entry per CDR3 protein. The sample lists 350,000 to 450,000 distinct CDR3 sequences, 20% to 25% seen once, with around 14% in the top ten. The sequenced material came from blood, either unsorted or a sorted T cell fraction (not recorded which). The receptors derive from a male donor with ankylosing spondylitis or in good health (not recorded which). The CDR3 runs from the conserved cysteine through the conserved F or W. The D gene is left open where the match is weak. Only some rows state a clone size, as once, few, many or a class for expanded clones.

J gene | V gene | D gene | clone size | CDR3 protein | CDR3 DNA
TRBJ1-1 | TRBV6-1 | . | . | CASTIKLGGVGGRTEAFF | TGTGCCAGCACTATCAAACTGGGGGGTGTCGGGGGGCGAACTGAAGCTTTCTTT
TRBJ2-7 | TRBV28 | TRBD1 | few | CASSRQGFYEQYF | TGTGCCAGCAGTAGACAGGGGTTCTACGAGCAGTACTTC
TRBJ2-3 | TRBV18 | TRBD2 | . | CASSATSGGFTDTQYF | TGTGCCAGCTCAGCAACTAGCGGGGGTTTCACAGATACGCAGTATTTT
TRBJ2-6 | TRBV4-1 | . | . | CASSWQEISGANVLTF | TGCGCCAGCAGTTGGCAGGAAATCTCTGGGGCCAACGTCCTGACTTTC
TRBJ2-1 | TRBV3-1 | TRBD2 | many | CASSQDGSGGAGNEQFF | TGTGCCAGCAGCCAAGACGGAAGCGGGGGGGCCGGGAATGAGCAGTTCTTC
TRBJ2-1 | TRBV4-1 | TRBD1 | . | CASSPTPQQGANEQFF | TGCGCCAGCAGTCCTACACCCCAACAGGGGGCAAATGAGCAGTTCTTC
TRBJ2-1 | TRBV10-3 | TRBD1 | few | CAISEGTGASGNEQFF | TGTGCCATCTCCGAGGGGACAGGCGCCTCGGGGAATGAGCAGTTCTTC
TRBJ2-5 | TRBV29-1 | . | few | CSVTHLYQETQYF | TGCAGCGTGACCCACTTGTACCAAGAGACCCAGTACTTC
TRBJ1-1 | TRBV15 | . | . | CATSRAGPPTEAFF | TGTGCCACCAGCAGAGCAGGGCCCCCCACTGAAGCTTTCTTT
TRBJ2-3 | TRBV11-1 | . | . | CASSLVGDDGVLADTQYF | TGTGCCAGCAGCTTAGTTGGGGACGACGGGGTATTGGCAGATACGCAGTATTTT
TRBJ2-3 | TRBV10-1 | . | . | CASYRGGSTDTQYF | TGCGCCAGCTACAGGGGGGGAAGCACAGATACGCAGTATTTT
TRBJ2-5 | TRBV7-6 | . | few | CASSTRDATVETQYF | TGTGCCAGCAGCACCCGGGACGCAACCGTAGAGACCCAGTACTTC
TRBJ2-7 | TRBV30 | . | few | CAWSVEGGEQYF | TGTGCCTGGAGTGTAGAAGGAGGCGAGCAGTACTTC
TRBJ1-4 | TRBV12-3/TRBV12-4 | . | . | CASSPVVANEKLFF | TGTGCCAGCAGCCCAGTAGTGGCTAATGAAAAACTGTTTTTT
TRBJ2-5 | TRBV7-8 | . | few | CASSLPPAETQYF | TGTGCCAGCAGCTTACCCCCCGCAGAGACCCAGTACTTC
TRBJ2-7 | TRBV29-1 | . | . | CSVATASYEQYF | TGCAGCGTTGCTACAGCCTCCTACGAGCAGTACTTC
TRBJ2-7 | TRBV27 | . | . | CASSPSSGEVAYEQYF | TGTGCCAGCAGTCCCTCCTCAGGGGAGGTAGCCTACGAGCAGTACTTC
TRBJ2-3 | TRBV20-1 | . | few | CSANSVTLGTDTQYF | TGCAGTGCCAATTCGGTCACCCTTGGCACAGATACGCAGTATTTT
TRBJ2-2 | TRBV27 | TRBD1 | . | CASSFGQGDTGELFF | TGTGCCAGCAGTTTTGGCCAGGGGGACACCGGGGAGCTGTTTTTT
TRBJ2-7 | TRBV10-3 | TRBD1 | . | CAISESRDRPSYEQYF | TGTGCCATCAGTGAGTCTCGGGACAGACCTTCCTACGAGCAGTACTTC
TRBJ2-7 | TRBV7-9 | . | . | CASSLSYGRASYEQYF | TGTGCCAGCAGCTTATCCTACGGACGGGCCTCCTACGAGCAGTACTTC
TRBJ2-1 | TRBV12-3/TRBV12-4 | TRBD2 | many | CASSFGLAGDNEQFF | TGTGCCAGCAGTTTTGGTCTAGCGGGGGACAATGAGCAGTTCTTC
TRBJ2-2 | TRBV4-1 | . | few | CASSGVADTGELFF | TGCGCCAGCAGTGGGGTAGCGGACACCGGGGAGCTGTTTTTT
TRBJ2-7 | TRBV12-3/TRBV12-4 | . | many | CASGVRVRPYEQYF | TGTGCCAGCGGGGTAAGGGTCAGACCCTACGAGCAGTACTTC
TRBJ2-5 | TRBV29-1 | TRBD2 | few | CSVEPAGAHQETQYF | TGCAGCGTTGAACCAGCGGGGGCGCACCAAGAGACCCAGTACTTC
TRBJ2-7 | TRBV7-4 | . | . | CASSFLRGYEQYF | TGTGCCAGCAGCTTTTTGAGGGGCTACGAGCAGTACTTC
TRBJ2-2 | TRBV19 | . | . | CASSMLPNTGELFF | TGTGCCAGTAGTATGTTGCCCAACACCGGGGAGCTGTTTTTT
TRBJ1-1 | TRBV5-5 | TRBD1 | many | CASSLTGGTEAFF | TGTGCCAGCAGCCTTACAGGGGGTACTGAAGCTTTCTTT
TRBJ1-4 | TRBV7-9 | TRBD1 | few | CASSGQGGWSEKLFF | TGTGCCAGCAGCGGTCAGGGGGGATGGAGCGAAAAACTGTTTTTT
TRBJ2-1 | TRBV27 | . | many | CASSFQGSYNEQFF | TGTGCCAGCAGTTTTCAGGGATCATACAATGAGCAGTTCTTC
TRBJ2-5 | TRBV12-3/TRBV12-4 | . | . | CASTSGYQETQYF | TGTGCCTCGACCTCAGGGTACCAAGAGACCCAGTACTTC
TRBJ2-5 | TRBV2 | . | . | CASIQDQETQYF | TGTGCCAGCATACAGGATCAAGAGACCCAGTACTTC
TRBJ2-5 | TRBV28 | TRBD2 | . | CASSSPWVAGRQETQYF | TGTGCCAGCAGTTCCCCTTGGGTAGCGGGCCGCCAAGAGACCCAGTACTTC
TRBJ1-2 | TRBV20-1 | . | many | CSGGGYGYTF | TGCAGTGGAGGGGGATATGGCTACACCTTC
TRBJ2-2 | TRBV2 | . | . | CASSSPRWRSGGELFF | TGTGCCAGCAGTTCCCCCCGGTGGCGGTCCGGCGGGGAGCTGTTTTTT
TRBJ1-2 | TRBV12-3/TRBV12-4 | . | . | CASSLALGNGYTF | TGTGCCAGCAGTTTAGCGCTCGGAAATGGCTACACCTTC
TRBJ2-7 | TRBV28 | . | . | CASTGREQYEQYF | TGTGCCAGCACCGGCAGGGAGCAATACGAGCAGTACTTC
TRBJ2-7 | TRBV12-3/TRBV12-4 | TRBD1 | many | CASSPGTGDYEQYF | TGTGCCAGCAGTCCCGGGACAGGCGACTACGAGCAGTACTTC
TRBJ2-5 | TRBV5-6 | . | few | CASSLYPQETQYF | TGTGCCAGCAGCTTGTACCCCCAAGAGACCCAGTACTTC
TRBJ1-2 | TRBV10-3 | . | . | CAISESWGGANYGYTF | TGTGCCATCAGTGAGTCGTGGGGGGGCGCTAACTATGGCTACACCTTC
TRBJ1-1 | TRBV19 | . | . | CASSITDGTEAFF | TGTGCCAGTAGTATAACGGACGGCACTGAAGCTTTCTTT
TRBJ2-3 | TRBV12-3/TRBV12-4 | TRBD2 | . | CASSLTSGGGGSTDTQYF | TGTGCCAGCAGTCTAACTAGCGGTGGTGGAGGGAGCACAGATACGCAGTATTTT
TRBJ1-1 | TRBV12-3/TRBV12-4 | . | medium-sized | CASSSRVASHGNTEAFF | TGTGCCAGCAGTTCCCGAGTAGCCTCCCATGGGAACACTGAAGCTTTCTTT
TRBJ2-7 | TRBV3-1 | TRBD1 | . | CASSQGDRGGEQYF | TGTGCCAGCAGCCAAGGGGACAGGGGCGGCGAGCAGTACTTC
TRBJ1-2 | TRBV15 | TRBD1 | few | CATSREGGGYGYTF | TGTGCCACCAGCAGAGAAGGGGGCGGCTATGGCTACACCTTC
TRBJ2-7 | TRBV20-1 | . | . | CSAIEQGSLSYEQYF | TGCAGTGCTATAGAACAGGGCAGCCTCTCCTACGAGCAGTACTTC
TRBJ2-1 | TRBV7-9 | . | . | CASSPPLFNEQFF | TGTGCCAGCAGTCCCCCCCTCTTCAATGAGCAGTTCTTC
TRBJ2-7 | TRBV12-3/TRBV12-4 | . | . | CASSQEAGAHEQYF | TGTGCCAGCAGTCAGGAAGCTGGGGCCCACGAGCAGTACTTC